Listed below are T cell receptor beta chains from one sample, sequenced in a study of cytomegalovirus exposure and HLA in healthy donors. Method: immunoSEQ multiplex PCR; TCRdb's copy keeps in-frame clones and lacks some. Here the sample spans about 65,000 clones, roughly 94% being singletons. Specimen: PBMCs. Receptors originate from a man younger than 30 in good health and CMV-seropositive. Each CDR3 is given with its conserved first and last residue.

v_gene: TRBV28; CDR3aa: CASSMTEMNTEAFF
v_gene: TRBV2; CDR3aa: CASSEERRVLGYTF
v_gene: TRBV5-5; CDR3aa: CASSPQETQYF
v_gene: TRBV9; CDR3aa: CASSPGTSGMHYNEQFF
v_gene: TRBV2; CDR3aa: CASRGQNYGYTF
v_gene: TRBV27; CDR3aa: CASSWRGGQPQHF
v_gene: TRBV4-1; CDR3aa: CASSQVIGKGPGANVLTF
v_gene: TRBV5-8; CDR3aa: CASSPRQGTFGGAFF
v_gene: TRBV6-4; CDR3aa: CASSDLAGDTDTQYF
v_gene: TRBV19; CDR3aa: CASSPRGPYEQYF
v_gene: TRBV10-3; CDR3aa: CAILASGTDTQYF
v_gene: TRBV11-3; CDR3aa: CASSLAGGSVINTEAFF
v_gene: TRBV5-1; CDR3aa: CASSLDGTLNTEAFF
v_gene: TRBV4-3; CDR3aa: CASSQDVEPWGGDFERDEQFF
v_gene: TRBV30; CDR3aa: CACTRTATNTEAFF
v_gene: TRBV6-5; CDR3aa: CASSYSVGQGTYGYTF
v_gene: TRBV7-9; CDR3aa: CASSHSGRSAYEQYF
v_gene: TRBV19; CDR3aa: CASTDRQGSHQPQHF
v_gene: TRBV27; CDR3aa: CASSSARDFTYEQYF
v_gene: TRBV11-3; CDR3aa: CASSTSGGHTDTQYF
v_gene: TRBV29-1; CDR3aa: CSAKPGHEQYF
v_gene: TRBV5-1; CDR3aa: CASSLTGTSTVEQYF
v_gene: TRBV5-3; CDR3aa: CARSPQTAAGGTSDTQYF
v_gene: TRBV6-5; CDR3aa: CASSDLGRGNIQYF
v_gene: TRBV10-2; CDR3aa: CASSATGRGGWTEAFF
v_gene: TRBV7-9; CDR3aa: CASSAGQPNRYGYTF
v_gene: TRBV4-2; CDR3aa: CASSLMRDDEQFF
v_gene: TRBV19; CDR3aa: CASSATGGNYGYTF
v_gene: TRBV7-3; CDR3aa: CASSSGLAGPFDTGELFF
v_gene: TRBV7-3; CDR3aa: CASSQTGFGNTIYF
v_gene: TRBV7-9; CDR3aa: CASSSQEGNYGYTF
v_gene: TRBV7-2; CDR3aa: CASSPGLAGARETQYF
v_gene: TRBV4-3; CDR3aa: CASSQDRGPGEQYF
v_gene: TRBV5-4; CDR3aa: CASSLGENNEQFF
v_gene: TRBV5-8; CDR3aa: CASSLGRDSNTGELFF
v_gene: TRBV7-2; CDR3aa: CASALAGRTDTQYF
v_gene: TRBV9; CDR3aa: CASSVELAGVEQYF
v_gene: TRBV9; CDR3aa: CASSVGGGPNTGELFF
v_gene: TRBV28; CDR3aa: CASSLNYPPPTSEKYNEQFF
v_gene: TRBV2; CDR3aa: CASSDLAGGTDTQYF
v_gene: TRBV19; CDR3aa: CASSLTSGGYEQYF
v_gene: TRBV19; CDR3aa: CASSLRTGYNEKLFF
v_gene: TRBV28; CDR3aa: CASSFPQNTEAFF
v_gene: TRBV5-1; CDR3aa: CASSLVGRVDTEAFF
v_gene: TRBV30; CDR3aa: CAWSPTSGVYEQYF
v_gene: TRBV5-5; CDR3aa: CASSLFGGMNTEAFF
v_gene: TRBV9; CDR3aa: CASSVRAGARDTQYF
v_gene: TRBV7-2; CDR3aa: CASSLGRGLEETQYF